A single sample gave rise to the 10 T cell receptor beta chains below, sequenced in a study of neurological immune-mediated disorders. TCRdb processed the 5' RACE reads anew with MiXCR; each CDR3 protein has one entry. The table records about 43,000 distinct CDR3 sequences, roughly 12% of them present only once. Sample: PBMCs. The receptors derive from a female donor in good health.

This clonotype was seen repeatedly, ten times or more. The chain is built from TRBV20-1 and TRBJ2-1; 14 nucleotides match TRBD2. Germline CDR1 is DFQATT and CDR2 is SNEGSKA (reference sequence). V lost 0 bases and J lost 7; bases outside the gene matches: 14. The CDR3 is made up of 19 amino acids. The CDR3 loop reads CSARDGRTSGRKVGNEQFF. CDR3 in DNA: TGCAGTGCTAGAGATGGGAGGACTAGCGGGAGGAAAGTGGGGAATGAGCAGTTCTTC.

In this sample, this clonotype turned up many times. Here the CDR3 DNA reads TGTGCCAGCAGCTTGAGTACTAGCGGGAGGTACGATGAGCAGTTCTTC. Protein sequence: CASSLSTSGRYDEQFF. J is TRBJ2-1 and V is TRBV5-4, with 12 bases lining up with TRBD2. The CDR3 runs to 16 residues. CDR1 and CDR2 (germline): SGHNT, YYREEE (reference sequence). V was clipped by 1 base and J by 8 bases; unmatched bases: 7. Combining the CDR3 with reference TRBV5-4 and TRBJ2-1 gives the whole variable domain ETGVTQSPTHLIKTRGQQVTLRCSSQSGHNTVSWYQQALGQGPQFIFQYYREEENGRGNFPPRFSGLQFPNYSSELNVNALELDDSALYLCASSLSTSGRYDEQFFGPGTRLTVL.

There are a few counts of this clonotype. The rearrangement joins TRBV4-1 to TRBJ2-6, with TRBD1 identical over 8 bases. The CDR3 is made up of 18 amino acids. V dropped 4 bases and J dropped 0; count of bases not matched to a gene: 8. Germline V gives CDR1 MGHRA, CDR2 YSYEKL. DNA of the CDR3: TGCGCCAGCAGCCCTGGACAGGGAAAGACCTCTGGGGCCAACGTCCTGACTTTC. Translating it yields CASSPGQGKTSGANVLTF.

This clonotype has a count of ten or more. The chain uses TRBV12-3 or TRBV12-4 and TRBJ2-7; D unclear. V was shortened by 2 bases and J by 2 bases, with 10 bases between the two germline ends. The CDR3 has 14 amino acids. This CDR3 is CASSLIGFPYEQYF. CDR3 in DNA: TGTGCCAGCAGTTTAATCGGATTCCCCTACGAGCAGTACTTC.

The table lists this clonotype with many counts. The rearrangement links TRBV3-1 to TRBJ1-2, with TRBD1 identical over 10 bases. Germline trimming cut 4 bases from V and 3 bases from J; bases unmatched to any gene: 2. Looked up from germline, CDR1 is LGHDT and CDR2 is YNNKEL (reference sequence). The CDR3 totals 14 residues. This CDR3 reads CASSRTGGDYGYTF. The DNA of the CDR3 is TGTGCCAGCAGCCGGACAGGGGGTGACTATGGCTACACCTTC.

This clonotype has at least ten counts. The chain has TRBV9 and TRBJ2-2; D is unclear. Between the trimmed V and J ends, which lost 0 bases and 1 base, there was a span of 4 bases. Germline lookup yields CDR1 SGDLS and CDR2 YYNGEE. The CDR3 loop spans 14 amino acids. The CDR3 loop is CASSVGWNTGELFF. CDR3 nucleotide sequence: TGTGCCAGCAGCGTAGGTTGGAACACCGGGGAGCTGTTTTTT.

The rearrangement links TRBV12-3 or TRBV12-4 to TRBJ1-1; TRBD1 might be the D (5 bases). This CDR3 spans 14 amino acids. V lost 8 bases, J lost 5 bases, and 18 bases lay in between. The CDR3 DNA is TGTGCCAGCCGCGTCCTGGCAGGGAGGACTGAAGCTTTCTTT. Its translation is CASRVLAGRTEAFF.

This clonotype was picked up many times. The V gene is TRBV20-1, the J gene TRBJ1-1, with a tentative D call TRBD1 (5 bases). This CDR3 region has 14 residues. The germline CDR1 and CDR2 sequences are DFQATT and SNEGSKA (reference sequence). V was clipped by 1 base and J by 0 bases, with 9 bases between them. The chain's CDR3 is CSARVLGVNTEAFF. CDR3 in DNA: TGCAGTGCTAGAGTTTTAGGGGTGAACACTGAAGCTTTCTTT.

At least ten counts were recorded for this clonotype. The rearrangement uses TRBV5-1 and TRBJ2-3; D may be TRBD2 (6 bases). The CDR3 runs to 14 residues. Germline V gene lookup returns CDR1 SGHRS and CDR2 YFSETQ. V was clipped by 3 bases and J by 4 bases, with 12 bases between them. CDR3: CASSSGLTADTQYF. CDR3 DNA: TGCGCCAGCAGCTCCGGACTAACGGCAGATACGCAGTATTTT.

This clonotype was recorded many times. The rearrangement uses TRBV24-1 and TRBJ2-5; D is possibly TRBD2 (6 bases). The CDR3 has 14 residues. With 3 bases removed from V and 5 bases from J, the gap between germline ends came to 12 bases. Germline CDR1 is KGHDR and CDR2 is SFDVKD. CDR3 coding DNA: TGTGCCACCAGTGATCCCTCTGCGGGGGAGACCCAGTACTTC. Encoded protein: CATSDPSAGETQYF.